This T cell receptor beta chain was recovered during a study of vaccination effects on CD4 cells after COVID-19. CDR1 SEHNR and CDR2 FQNEAQ come from the germline V gene (reference sequence). Trimming removed 8 bases from V and 3 bases from J, with 10 bases in between. The length of the CDR3 is 12 residues. To note about this clone: Its specificity is not known.

Viral peptide pools were used in the ViraFEST assay to expand antigen-specific CD4+ T cells, and sequencing came afterward. CD4+ T cells were isolated after 10 days of culture. The study found no prior SARS-CoV-2 infection in the vaccine recipients, who tested negative for nucleocapsid antibodies. Each well held two million PBMC cultured with about 9.1 ug/ml peptides and roughly 9 IU/ml IL-2. Cultures had half their medium replaced with IL-2 medium on days 3 and 7. Using immunoSEQ multiplex PCR, the repertoire was profiled, and TCRdb retains in-frame clones only, with some absent. The table has roughly 30,000 clones, 75% to 85% seen once; the top ten hold around 30%.

The source of this sequence is a human donor who received a COVID-19 vaccine. The chain recombines TRBV7-9 with TRBJ1-1; D gene uncertain. Sequenced material: CD4+ T cells from PBMCs cultured with SARS-CoV-2 spike peptides, taken before COVID-19 vaccination. CDR3 loop: CASGSTYTEAFF. CDR3 nucleotides: TGTGCCAGCGGATCAACTTACACTGAAGCTTTCTTT.